A selection of T cell receptor beta chains follows, all from one sample in a study of OX40 agonist ivuxolimab in advanced cancers. Data came from immunoSEQ multiplex PCR; TCRdb stores just in-frame clones and leaves some out. This sample yields 100,000 to 120,000 clones, of which around 90% are seen a single time; approximately 0.29% belongs to the top ten. This material consisted of CD4+ or CD8+ T cells sorted from blood, taken in a trial of the OX40 agonist ivuxolimab. Receptor source: an adult with an advanced solid tumor such as melanoma, head and neck, liver or kidney cancer. Each CDR3 is given with its conserved first and last residue. A D gene is named only where the DNA matches it firmly. A row's size may be missing; if present it is once, few, many or a size class.

NA,NA,TRBV5-1,TRBJ1-1,TGCGCCAGCAGCTTGGGAAGGGGACCCTGGCAGACCGGGCAGAACACTGAAGCTTTCTTT,CASSLGRGPWQTGQNTEAFF
NA,NA,TRBV9,TRBJ2-2,TGTGCCAGCAGCGTAGTTCAGAGCACCGGGGAGCTGTTTTTT,CASSVVQSTGELFF
NA,NA,TRBV9,TRBJ1-2,TGTGCCAGCAGCGTCGACAGCCCCGCTAACTATGGCTACACCTTC,CASSVDSPANYGYTF
NA,NA,TRBV7-9,TRBJ2-7,TGTGCCAGCAGCTTAGCGAGGGGGGGGACAGCGAACTCCTACGAGCAGTACTTC,CASSLARGGTANSYEQYF
NA,NA,TRBV11-2,TRBJ2-1,TGTGCCAGCGACGCCGGACACTTTAACAATGAGCAGTTCTTC,CASDAGHFNNEQFF
NA,few,TRBV30,TRBJ2-6,TGTGCCTGGAGTGTAGATGGGACAGGGGCCAACGTCCTGACTTTC,CAWSVDGTGANVLTF
TRBD1,NA,TRBV2,TRBJ1-1,TGTGCCAGTCGGACAGGGGATAAAGCTTTCTTT,CASRTGDKAFF
NA,NA,TRBV27,TRBJ2-2,TGTGCCAGCAGTTTCCTGAACACCGGGGAGCTGTTTTTT,CASSFLNTGELFF
TRBD2,NA,TRBV6-6,TRBJ2-1,TGTGCCAGCAGTTACTCCGGGGGGGGCAAGCAGTTCTTC,CASSYSGGGKQFF
NA,once,TRBV7-9,TRBJ2-1,TGTGCCAGCAGCTTAGATGCCACCTACAATGAGCAGTTCTTC,CASSLDATYNEQFF
TRBD2,NA,TRBV4-2,TRBJ2-5,TGTGCCAGCAGCCAAGATCCGGGAGGTCTAACGGAGACCCAGTACTTC,CASSQDPGGLTETQYF
TRBD2,NA,TRBV14,TRBJ2-7,TGTGCCAGCAGCCTATCTTCCGGGAGGGAGCAGTACTTC,CASSLSSGREQYF
NA,NA,TRBV18,TRBJ1-1,TGTGCCAGCTCACTCAAGGAACTGAACACTGAAGCTTTCTTT,CASSLKELNTEAFF
NA,NA,TRBV7-9,TRBJ1-2,TGTGCCAGCAGCTCCGCCTATGGCTACACCTTC,CASSSAYGYTF
NA,once,TRBV10-3,TRBJ2-1,TGTGCCATCAGTGAGAGAGGAGGCGAGCAGTTCTTC,CAISERGGEQFF
NA,NA,TRBV19,TRBJ2-7,TGTGCCAGTAGTATAGCCGGGGCCGAGCAGTACTTC,CASSIAGAEQYF
NA,NA,TRBV5-4,TRBJ1-2,TGTGCCAGCAGCCTACCGGCGTCCTCCAGCTACACCTTC,CASSLPASSSYTF
TRBD2,NA,TRBV9,TRBJ2-3,TGTGCCAGCAGCGTTAGCGGGGGGTCCTACTTTAGCACAGATACGCAGTATTTT,CASSVSGGSYFSTDTQYF
NA,NA,TRBV13,TRBJ2-1,TGTGCCAGCAGCTTAAGTGTCAGGGCTGGTAATGAGCAGTTCTTC,CASSLSVRAGNEQFF
TRBD1,NA,TRBV19,TRBJ1-2,TGTGCCAGTAGTACCCGGGACAGGGGAGGTGGCTACACCTTC,CASSTRDRGGGYTF
NA,NA,TRBV5-4,TRBJ1-3,TGTGCCAGCACCTACAGGGAATCTGGAAACACCATATATTTT,CASTYRESGNTIYF
NA,few,TRBV7-3,TRBJ2-2,TGTGCCAGCAGCGCCCGGGGGTACACCGGGGAGCTGTTTTTT,CASSARGYTGELFF
NA,NA,TRBV7-8,TRBJ2-5,TGTGCCAGCAGCTCTTATCTAGGTTCTGGAGAGACCCAGTACTTC,CASSSYLGSGETQYF
NA,NA,TRBV29-1,TRBJ1-6,TGCAGCGTGAGGGATCTGGACGGGGATTCACCCCTCCACTTT,CSVRDLDGDSPLHF
TRBD1,NA,TRBV5-1,TRBJ2-7,TGCGCCAGCAGCTTGACAGGGACAGATTACGAGCAGTACTTC,CASSLTGTDYEQYF
NA,NA,TRBV6-5,TRBJ1-5,TGTGCCAGCAGCCTGGGGGGAAGGACCCAGCATTTT,CASSLGGRTQHF
TRBD1,NA,TRBV5-1,TRBJ2-7,TGCGCCAGCAGCCCGGAGGGACAGGGGTACAACGAGCAGTACTTC,CASSPEGQGYNEQYF
NA,NA,TRBV6-5,TRBJ1-2,TGTGCCAGCAGTTACGGACAGTCGTATGGCTACACCTTC,CASSYGQSYGYTF
TRBD1,NA,TRBV28,TRBJ1-2,TGTGCCAGCAGTATTCCTACCGGGACAGCAAACTATGGCTACACCTTC,CASSIPTGTANYGYTF
NA,NA,TRBV19,TRBJ1-6,TGTGCCAGTAGGCCAGGTTATAATTCACCCCTCCACTTT,CASRPGYNSPLHF
NA,NA,TRBV30,TRBJ2-3,TGTGCCCGGACTCTAAAGGGGACAGATACGCAGTATTTT,CARTLKGTDTQYF
NA,NA,TRBV28,TRBJ2-7,TGTGCCAGCAGTTCTGGGTCGGAGGGCGAGCAGTACTTC,CASSSGSEGEQYF
TRBD1,NA,TRBV19,TRBJ2-6,TGTGCCAGTAGCAGAGGGGGCTATGGGGCCAACGTCCTGACTTTC,CASSRGGYGANVLTF
NA,NA,TRBV5-1,TRBJ1-1,TGCGCCAGCAGCACGCAGGGTTTGGACACTGAAGCTTTCTTT,CASSTQGLDTEAFF
NA,NA,TRBV28,TRBJ2-6,TGTGCCAGCAGTCCCCCAGGGCCTGGGGCCAACGTCCTGACTTTC,CASSPPGPGANVLTF
NA,NA,TRBV4-3,TRBJ1-4,TGCGCCAGCAGCCAGGGCAACGGGGCCCAGCGCGAAAAACTGTTTTTT,CASSQGNGAQREKLFF
NA,NA,TRBV4-2,TRBJ2-5,TGTGCCAGCAGCCAAGACCCTAGTAACATAGAGACCCAGTACTTC,CASSQDPSNIETQYF
TRBD1,NA,TRBV11-2,TRBJ1-1,TGTGCCAGCAGCTTAGGAGGGGGCAACACTGAAGCTTTCTTT,CASSLGGGNTEAFF
NA,NA,TRBV5-5,TRBJ1-4,TGTGCCAGCAGCTTGCAACAGGGCACTAATGAAAAACTGTTTTTT,CASSLQQGTNEKLFF
NA,NA,TRBV28,TRBJ1-2,TGTGCCAGCAGTTTTTTTATGGTGGGAAAGACTAACTATGGCTACACCTTC,CASSFFMVGKTNYGYTF
TRBD2,NA,TRBV11-1,TRBJ2-2,TGTGCCAGCAGCCGTAGCGGGGGCGCGAACACCGGGGAGCTGTTTTTT,CASSRSGGANTGELFF
TRBD2,NA,TRBV5-4,TRBJ2-7,TGTGCCAGCAGCCGGAGACTAGCGGGAGTCGGCGAGCAGTACTTC,CASSRRLAGVGEQYF
NA,few,TRBV6-5,TRBJ1-3,TGTGCCAGCAGTTCGACTTGGGAGGCCGGAAACACCATATATTTT,CASSSTWEAGNTIYF
NA,few,TRBV5-1,TRBJ1-5,TGCGCCAGCAGCTTGGACGGGAATCAGCCCCAGCATTTT,CASSLDGNQPQHF
NA,NA,TRBV5-4,TRBJ1-1,TGTGCCAGCAGCCCCCGGGACCGGGACACTGAAGCTTTCTTT,CASSPRDRDTEAFF